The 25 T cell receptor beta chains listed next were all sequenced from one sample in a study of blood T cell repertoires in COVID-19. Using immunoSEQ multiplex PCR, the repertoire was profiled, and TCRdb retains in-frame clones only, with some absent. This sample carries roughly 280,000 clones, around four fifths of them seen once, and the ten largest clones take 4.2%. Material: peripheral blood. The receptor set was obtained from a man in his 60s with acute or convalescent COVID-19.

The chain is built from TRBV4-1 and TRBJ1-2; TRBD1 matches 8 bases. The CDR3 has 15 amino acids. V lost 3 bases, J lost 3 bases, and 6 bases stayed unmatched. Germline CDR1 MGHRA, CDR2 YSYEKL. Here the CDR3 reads CASSQADREDYGYTF. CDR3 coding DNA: TGCGCCAGCAGCCAGGCGGACAGGGAGGACTATGGCTACACCTTC.

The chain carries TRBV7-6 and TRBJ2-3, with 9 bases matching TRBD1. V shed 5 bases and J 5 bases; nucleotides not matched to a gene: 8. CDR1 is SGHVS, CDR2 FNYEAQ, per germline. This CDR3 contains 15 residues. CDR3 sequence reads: CASSPGTGRGDTQYF. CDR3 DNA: TGTGCCAGCAGCCCAGGGACAGGGCGTGGAGATACGCAGTATTTT.

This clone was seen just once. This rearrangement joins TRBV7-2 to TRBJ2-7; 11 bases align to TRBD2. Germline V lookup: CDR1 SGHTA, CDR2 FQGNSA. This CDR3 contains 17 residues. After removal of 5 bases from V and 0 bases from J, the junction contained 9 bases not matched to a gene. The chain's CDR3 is CASSKGGLAGASYEQYF. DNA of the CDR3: TGTGCCAGCAGCAAGGGAGGACTAGCGGGCGCCTCCTACGAGCAGTACTTC.

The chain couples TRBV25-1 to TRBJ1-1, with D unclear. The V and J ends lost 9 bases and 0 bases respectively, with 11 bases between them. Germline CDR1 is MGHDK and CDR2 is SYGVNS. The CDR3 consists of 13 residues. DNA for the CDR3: TGTGCCAGGGGTGGGGAGATGAACACTGAAGCTTTCTTT. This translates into CARGGEMNTEAFF.

This chain's CDR3 is CASSLWGQQETQYF. CDR3 in DNA: TGTGCCAGCAGCCTCTGGGGACAGCAAGAGACCCAGTACTTC. The rearrangement links TRBV3-1 (or the pseudogene TRBV3-2) to TRBJ2-5, with 7 bases lining up with TRBD1. The germline CDR1 and CDR2 sequences are LGHDT and YNNKEL (reference sequence). The CDR3 has 14 amino acids. With V trimmed by 4 bases and J by 2 bases, 4 bases remained unmatched.

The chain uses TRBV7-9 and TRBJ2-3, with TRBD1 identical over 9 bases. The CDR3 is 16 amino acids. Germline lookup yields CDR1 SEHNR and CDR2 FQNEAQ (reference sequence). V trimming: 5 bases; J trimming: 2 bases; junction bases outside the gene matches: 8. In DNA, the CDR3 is TGTGCCAGCAGCGCTCGACAGGGGGGGAACACAGATACGCAGTATTTT. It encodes CASSARQGGNTDTQYF.

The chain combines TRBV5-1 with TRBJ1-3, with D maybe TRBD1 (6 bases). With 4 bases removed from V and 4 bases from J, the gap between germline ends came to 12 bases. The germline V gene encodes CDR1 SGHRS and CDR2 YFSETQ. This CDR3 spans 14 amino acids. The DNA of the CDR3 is TGCGCCAGCAGCCCTGGGACATGGGGAAACACCATATATTTT. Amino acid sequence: CASSPGTWGNTIYF.

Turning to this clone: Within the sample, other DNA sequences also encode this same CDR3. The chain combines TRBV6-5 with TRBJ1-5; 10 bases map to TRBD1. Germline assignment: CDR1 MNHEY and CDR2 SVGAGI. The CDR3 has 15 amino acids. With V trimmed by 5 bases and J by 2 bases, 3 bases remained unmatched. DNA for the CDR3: TGTGCCAGCAGTCCCGGGACAGGGGGCAATCAGCCCCAGCATTTT. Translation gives CASSPGTGGNQPQHF.

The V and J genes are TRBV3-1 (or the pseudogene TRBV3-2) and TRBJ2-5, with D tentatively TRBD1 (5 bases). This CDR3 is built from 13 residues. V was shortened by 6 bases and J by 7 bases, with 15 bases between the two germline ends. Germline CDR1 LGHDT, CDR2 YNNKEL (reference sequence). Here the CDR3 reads CASSLQGSGTQYF. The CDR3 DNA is TGTGCCAGCAGTCTTCAGGGTTCGGGGACCCAGTACTTC.

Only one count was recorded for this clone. The CDR3: CASSPRTSGIAPSYEQYF. CDR3 bases: TGTGCCAGCAGCCCCCGGACTAGCGGGATTGCGCCATCCTACGAGCAGTACTTC. This chain connects TRBV7-2 to TRBJ2-7, with 12 bases that match TRBD2. The CDR3 has 18 residues. Trimming took 5 bases from V and 1 from J; bases not matched to a gene: 12. Per the germline V gene, CDR1 is SGHTA and CDR2 is FQGNSA.

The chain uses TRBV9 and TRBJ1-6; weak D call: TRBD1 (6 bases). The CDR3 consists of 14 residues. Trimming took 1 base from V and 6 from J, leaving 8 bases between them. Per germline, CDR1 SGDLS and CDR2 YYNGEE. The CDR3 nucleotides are TGTGCCAGCAGCGTACAGGGGTCTAATTCACCCCTCCACTTT. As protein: CASSVQGSNSPLHF.

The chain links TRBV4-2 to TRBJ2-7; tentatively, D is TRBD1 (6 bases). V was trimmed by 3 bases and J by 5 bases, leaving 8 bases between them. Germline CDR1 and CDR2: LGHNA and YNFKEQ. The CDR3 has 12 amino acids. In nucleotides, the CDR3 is TGTGCCAGCAGCCATGGGGGCGACGAGCAGTACTTC. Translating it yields CASSHGGDEQYF.

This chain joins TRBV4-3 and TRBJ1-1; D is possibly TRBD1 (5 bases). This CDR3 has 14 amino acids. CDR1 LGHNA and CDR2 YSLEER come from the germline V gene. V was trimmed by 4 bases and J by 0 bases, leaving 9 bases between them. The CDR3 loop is CASSPGGVNTEAFF. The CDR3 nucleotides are TGCGCCAGCAGCCCTGGGGGGGTGAACACTGAAGCTTTCTTT.

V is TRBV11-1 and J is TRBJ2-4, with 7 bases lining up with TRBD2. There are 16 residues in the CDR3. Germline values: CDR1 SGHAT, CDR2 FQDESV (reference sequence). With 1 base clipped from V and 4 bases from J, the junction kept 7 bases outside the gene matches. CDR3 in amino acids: CASSLGGTSVKNIQYF. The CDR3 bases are TGTGCCAGCAGCTTAGGGGGAACTAGCGTTAAAAACATTCAGTACTTC.

DNA of the CDR3: TGTGCCACCAGCCCACGAGGGGACAGGGGAACTAATGAGCAGTTCTTC. This translates into CATSPRGDRGTNEQFF. The V gene is TRBV15, the J gene TRBJ2-1; TRBD1 matches 10 bases. The germline V gene has CDR1 LNHNV and CDR2 YYDKDF (reference sequence). V shed 5 bases, J shed 7 bases, and the junction held 11 bases outside the gene matches. The CDR3 contains 16 residues.

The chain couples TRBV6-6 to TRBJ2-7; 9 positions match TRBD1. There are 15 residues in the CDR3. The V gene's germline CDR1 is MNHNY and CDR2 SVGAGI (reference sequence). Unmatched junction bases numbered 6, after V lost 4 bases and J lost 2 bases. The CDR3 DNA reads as TGTGCCAGCAGTTCCAGGACAGGGGCGGCCTACGAGCAGTACTTC. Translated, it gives CASSSRTGAAYEQYF.

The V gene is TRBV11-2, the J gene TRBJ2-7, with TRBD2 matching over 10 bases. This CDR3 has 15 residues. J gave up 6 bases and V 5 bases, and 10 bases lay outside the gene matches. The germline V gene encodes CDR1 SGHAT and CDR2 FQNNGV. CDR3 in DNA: TGTGCCAGCAGCCTCGGACTAGCGGTCCGACCCGAGCAGTACTTC. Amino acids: CASSLGLAVRPEQYF. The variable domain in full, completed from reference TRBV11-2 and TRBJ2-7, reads EAGVAQSPRYKIIEKRQSVAFWCNPISGHATLYWYQQILGQGPKLLIQFQNNGVVDDSQLPKDRFSAERLKGVDSTLKIQPAKLEDSAVYLCASSLGLAVRPEQYFGPGTRLTVT.

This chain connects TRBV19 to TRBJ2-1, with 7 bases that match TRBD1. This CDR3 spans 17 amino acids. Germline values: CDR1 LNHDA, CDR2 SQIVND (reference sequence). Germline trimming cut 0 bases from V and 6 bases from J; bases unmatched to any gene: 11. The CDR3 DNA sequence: TGTGCCAGTAGTATAGATCAAGGCAGGGGGATGGTCAATGAGCAGTTCTTC. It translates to CASSIDQGRGMVNEQFF.

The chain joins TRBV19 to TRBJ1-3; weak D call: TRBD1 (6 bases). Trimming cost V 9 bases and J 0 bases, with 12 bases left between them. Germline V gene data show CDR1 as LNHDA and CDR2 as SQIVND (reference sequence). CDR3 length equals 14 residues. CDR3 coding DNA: TGTGCCAGCCGTACAGGGTCCTCTGGAAACACCATATATTTT. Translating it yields CASRTGSSGNTIYF.

CDR3 amino acids: CASSYSTFANTGELFF. The CDR3 DNA follows: TGTGCCAGCAGTTACTCGACATTCGCGAACACCGGGGAGCTGTTTTTT. The V and J genes are TRBV6-5 and TRBJ2-2; D gene ambiguous. The CDR3 loop spans 16 amino acids. CDR1 is MNHEY, CDR2 SVGAGI, per germline. The ends were cut back, 0 bases at V and 0 bases at J, with 8 bases in the middle.

Written as DNA, the CDR3 is TGTGCCAGCAGCTCCCCCCAGGGGGACACCACCTCTAACTATGGCTACACCTTC. This sequence encodes CASSSPQGDTTSNYGYTF. The chain is built from TRBV7-9 and TRBJ1-2; 7 nucleotides agree with TRBD1. J was trimmed by 0 bases and V by 4 bases; bases with no gene match: 14. This CDR3 has 18 amino acids. Germline V gene lookup returns CDR1 SEHNR and CDR2 FQNEAQ (reference sequence). Complete variable domain (other parts from reference TRBV7-9 and TRBJ1-2): DTGVSQNPRHKITKRGQNVTFRCDPISEHNRLYWYRQTLGQGPEFLTYFQNEAQLEKSRLLSDRFSAERPKGSFSTLEIQRTEQGDSAMYLCASSSPQGDTTSNYGYTFGSGTRLTVV.

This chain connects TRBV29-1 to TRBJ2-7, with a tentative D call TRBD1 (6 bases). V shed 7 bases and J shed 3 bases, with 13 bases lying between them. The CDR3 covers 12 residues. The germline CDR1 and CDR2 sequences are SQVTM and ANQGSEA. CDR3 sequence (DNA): TGCAGCGCACAGGGAGTAGGCTACGAGCAGTACTTC. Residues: CSAQGVGYEQYF.

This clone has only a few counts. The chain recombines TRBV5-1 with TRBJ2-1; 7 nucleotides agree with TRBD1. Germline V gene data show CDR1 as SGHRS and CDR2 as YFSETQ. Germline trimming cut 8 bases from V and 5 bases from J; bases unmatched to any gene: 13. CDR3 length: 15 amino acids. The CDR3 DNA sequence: TGCGCCAGTTGTCCCGGGACAGAGATGAACAATGAGCAGTTCTTC. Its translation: CASCPGTEMNNEQFF.

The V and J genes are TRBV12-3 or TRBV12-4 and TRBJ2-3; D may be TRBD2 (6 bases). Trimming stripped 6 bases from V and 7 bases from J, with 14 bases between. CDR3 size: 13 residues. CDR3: CASSQPGTYTQYF. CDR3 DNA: TGTGCCAGCAGCCAACCCGGGACTTATACGCAGTATTTT.

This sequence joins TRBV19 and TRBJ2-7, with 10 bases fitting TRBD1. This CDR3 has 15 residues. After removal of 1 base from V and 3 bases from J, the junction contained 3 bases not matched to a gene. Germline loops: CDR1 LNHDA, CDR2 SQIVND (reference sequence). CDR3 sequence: CASSIGQGAGYEQYF. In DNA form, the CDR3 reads TGTGCCAGTAGTATAGGACAGGGGGCAGGCTACGAGCAGTACTTC.